This T cell receptor beta chain stems from a study of cytomegalovirus exposure and HLA in healthy donors. General observations from the study: As a later analysis revealed, the rate of TCR association differed by HLA locus, with DRB1 most and HLA-C fewest.

Researchers ran the PCR with 60 Vbeta and 13 Jbeta primers. The data were produced by immunoSEQ multiplex PCR, yet TCRdb's version contains in-frame clones alone and is incomplete. This sample has approximately 250,000 clones; around 80% occur once, and the top ten carry roughly 0.45%. As regards this clone: Its antigen is unidentified.

Germline V lookup: CDR1 SGHRS, CDR2 YFSETQ. The CDR3 covers 17 residues. V was pared by 7 bases and J by 3 bases, with 16 bases of the junction left unmatched. The V and J genes are TRBV5-1 and TRBJ1-2; 9 bases map to TRBD1. Material for sequencing was PBMCs. This receptor was obtained from a boy between 10 and 17 years old in good health and CMV-seronegative. CDR3: CASASYPQTGGHYGYTF. DNA of the CDR3: TGCGCCAGCGCCTCCTACCCCCAGACAGGGGGGCACTATGGCTACACCTTC.